Detailed here is one TCR beta chain. Its antigen is undetermined. This entry belongs to a study of Ad26.COV2.S vaccination and SARS-CoV-2 variants. For the study at large: Of the COV1001 trial arms, the Ad26.COV2.S arm included the donor. The vaccine Ad26.COV2.S was put into the muscle once, or twice with 56 days between. Study-level points and caveats: Comparability of non-spike TCR breadth was observed across vaccine and placebo recipients.

The assay was immunoSEQ multiplex PCR, and TCRdb's table has in-frame clones only and misses some. The table lists around 320,000 clones, roughly 86% of them singletons. Germline CDR1 is SGHRS and CDR2 is YFSETQ. The CDR3 runs to 14 residues. V lost 0 bases and J lost 14, with 20 bases in between. Treatment in this sample: 19 received Ad26.COV2.S at low or high dose, single or two shots; roughly five received placebo; per-sample allocation not given. The samples were gathered on day 63 after the first injection of vaccine or placebo. The sample consisted of peripheral blood, taken in a trial of Ad26.COV2.S vaccine versus placebo. The J gene is TRBJ2-5, the V gene TRBV5-1; D is perhaps TRBD1 (5 bases). The receptor's source is a person between 18 and 59 years old who received the Ad26.COV2.S COVID-19 vaccine or a placebo. CDR3 in amino acids: CASSLGGQAEKLYF. The CDR3 DNA sequence: TGCGCCAGCAGCTTGGGGGGCCAGGCGGAGAAGCTATACTTC.